These 24 T cell receptor beta chains were all obtained from the same sample, sequenced in a study of TIL therapy for anti-PD-1-resistant metastatic lung cancer. The immunoSEQ assay was v3. The method was immunoSEQ multiplex PCR; TCRdb's version includes in-frame clones alone and lacks a portion of them. The data hold roughly 54,000 clones, with roughly 84% observed a single time. Time point: pre-treatment sample, taken before nivolumab and TIL therapy. The sample in question was blood, obtained at baseline. The receptors were sampled from a person aged 25 to 80 with non-small cell lung cancer.

The genes are TRBV30 and TRBJ1-1, with D unclear. CDR1 and CDR2 (germline): GTSNPN, SVGIG (reference sequence). Trimming removed 3 bases at V and 2 bases at J, with 10 bases between. The CDR3 is 13 residues long. This CDR3 is CAWRSQTNTEAFF. The CDR3 region has the DNA TGTGCCTGGAGATCACAGACTAACACTGAAGCTTTCTTT. The full variable domain, its missing parts supplied by reference TRBV30 and TRBJ1-1, is SQTIHQWPATLVQPVGSPLSLECTVEGTSNPNLYWYRQAAGRGLQLLFYSVGIGQISSEVPQNLSASRPQDRQFILSSKKLLLSDSGFYLCAWRSQTNTEAFFGQGTRLTVV.

V gene TRBV12-3 or TRBV12-4 combines with J gene TRBJ1-2; maybe TRBD1 (6 bases). Deletions cut 6 bases from V and 8 bases from J, with 16 bases between. The CDR3 has 13 residues. CDR3 sequence: CASSYSGGEGYTF. CDR3 DNA sequence: TGTGCCAGCAGCTACTCGGGGGGCGAAGGCTACACCTTC.

The sample holds one count of this clone. CDR3 in amino acids: CASSLEIGNEKLFF. The CDR3 DNA reads TGCGCCAGCAGCTTGGAGATCGGTAATGAAAAACTGTTTTTT. The chain links TRBV5-1 to TRBJ1-4; D is unresolved. CDR1 is SGHRS, CDR2 YFSETQ, per germline. Trimming stripped 0 bases from V and 4 bases from J, with 7 bases between. The CDR3 has 14 residues.

V usage is TRBV3-1 (or the pseudogene TRBV3-2) and J usage is TRBJ1-4; D is unclear. V was pared by 7 bases and J by 6 bases, with 0 bases between. The CDR3 sequence is 9 residues long. In germline, CDR1 is LGHDT, CDR2 YNNKEL (reference sequence). The CDR3 DNA reads TGTGCCAGCAATGAAAAACTGTTTTTT. This encodes CASNEKLFF.

The chain uses TRBV27 and TRBJ1-2; D is possibly TRBD1 (5 bases). The length of the CDR3 is 12 residues. Looked up from germline, CDR1 is MNHEY and CDR2 is SMNVEV (reference sequence). Trimming took 7 bases from V and 8 from J, leaving 14 bases between them. The CDR3 DNA sequence: TGTGCCAGCACTGGGGGGTACGGAGGCTACACCTTC. This gives the protein CASTGGYGGYTF.

The chain uses TRBV6-1 and TRBJ1-2, with 8 bases identical to TRBD1. The CDR3 contains 15 residues. CDR1 is MNHNS and CDR2 is SASEGT in the germline V gene. The J segment lost 0 bases and the V segment lost 3 bases, leaving 3 bases of the junction unmatched. This CDR3 is CASSEGRGPNYGYTF. The CDR3 DNA reads as TGTGCCAGCAGTGAGGGCAGGGGGCCTAACTATGGCTACACCTTC.

CDR3 in DNA: TGTGCCAGCAGTGAATGGGTCGACAGGGAGGAAAATGAGCAGTTCTTC. It yields the protein CASSEWVDREENEQFF. V gene TRBV6-1 combines with J gene TRBJ2-1; D possibly corresponds to TRBD1 (7 bases). The CDR3 covers 16 residues. The V end lost 2 bases, the J end lost 7 bases, and 18 bases lay between the germline ends. Germline CDR1 is MNHNS and CDR2 is SASEGT.

The V gene is TRBV30, the J gene TRBJ2-3; 7 positions agree with TRBD1. Germline loops: CDR1 GTSNPN, CDR2 SVGIG (reference sequence). The CDR3 spans 18 residues. Trimming cost V 1 base and J 2 bases; bases outside gene matches: 15. The CDR3 sequence is CAWSDSGSGTAYTDTQYF. The CDR3 region has the DNA TGTGCCTGGAGTGATTCGGGATCCGGGACAGCATACACAGATACGCAGTATTTT.

In DNA, the CDR3 is TGTGCCAGCAGTTATTTGGTTGGGGGACAGGGGTATGAGCAGTTCTTC. Its translation is CASSYLVGGQGYEQFF. The chain links TRBV6-6 to TRBJ2-1; 10 nucleotides match TRBD1. The CDR3 spans 16 residues. Germline CDR1 is MNHNY and CDR2 is SVGAGI (reference sequence). V trimming: 3 bases; J trimming: 8 bases; junction bases outside the gene matches: 10.

Only one count was recorded for this clone. The rearrangement links TRBV7-3 to TRBJ2-5; D is possibly TRBD2 (6 bases). Germline lookup yields CDR1 SGHTA and CDR2 FQGTGA. CDR3 length: 14 residues. The V end lost 2 bases, the J end lost 5 bases, and 12 bases lay between the germline ends. CDR3 residues: CASSLQEGAETQYF. CDR3 bases: TGTGCCAGCAGCTTACAGGAGGGCGCGGAGACCCAGTACTTC.

The chain has TRBV11-2 and TRBJ1-5; D uncertain. CDR3 length: 13 residues. Trimming pared 5 bases from V and 3 bases from J, leaving 8 bases between. Germline V gives CDR1 SGHAT, CDR2 FQNNGV. CDR3 nucleotide sequence: TGTGCCAGCAGCCGGACGGACAATCAGCCCCAGCATTTT. Translating gives CASSRTDNQPQHF.

The chain links TRBV11-2 to TRBJ2-7, with D possibly TRBD1 on 6 matching bases. Looked up from germline, CDR1 is SGHAT and CDR2 is FQNNGV. V lost 3 bases and J lost 0, with 12 bases in between. There are 15 residues in the CDR3. The CDR3 bases are TGTGCCAGCAGCTTGGGACAACCGAGCTCCTACGAGCAGTACTTC. The encoded protein is CASSLGQPSSYEQYF.

This chain uses TRBV11-2 with TRBJ2-3; D possibly uses TRBD1 or TRBD2 (6 bases each). The CDR3 contains 15 residues. V was clipped by 2 bases and J by 5 bases, with 14 bases between them. Germline CDR1 is SGHAT and CDR2 is FQNNGV. Here the CDR3 DNA reads TGTGCCAGCAGCTTACACCCGGGGGCTGAAGATACGCAGTATTTT. Translating gives CASSLHPGAEDTQYF. Complete variable domain (other parts from reference TRBV11-2 and TRBJ2-3): EAGVAQSPRYKIIEKRQSVAFWCNPISGHATLYWYQQILGQGPKLLIQFQNNGVVDDSQLPKDRFSAERLKGVDSTLKIQPAKLEDSAVYLCASSLHPGAEDTQYFGPGTRLTVL.

The CDR3 sequence is CASSLGLAGTLYYEQYF. The CDR3 coding sequence is TGTGCCAGCAGTTTGGGACTAGCGGGTACTCTTTACTACGAGCAGTACTTC. The chain combines TRBV28 with TRBJ2-7, with 12 nucleotides matching TRBD2. V lost 3 bases, J lost 3 bases, and 9 bases stayed unmatched. Per the germline V gene, CDR1 is MDHEN and CDR2 is SYDVKM. The CDR3 totals 17 residues.

This clone showed up just a few times. The chain joins TRBV19 to TRBJ1-6, with a tentative D call TRBD1 (6 bases). The germline V gene encodes CDR1 LNHDA and CDR2 SQIVND (reference sequence). V lost 2 bases, J lost 10 bases, and 12 bases lay in between. This CDR3 has 14 residues. The CDR3 loop is CASSIQGPGSPLHF. The CDR3 nucleotides read TGTGCCAGTAGTATACAGGGGCCCGGATCACCCCTCCACTTT.

The chain joins TRBV27 to TRBJ1-5; tentatively, D is TRBD1 (5 bases). Germline V gene data show CDR1 as MNHEY and CDR2 as SMNVEV (reference sequence). The CDR3 is made up of 14 amino acids. V was trimmed by 3 bases and J by 7 bases, leaving 13 bases between them. Here the CDR3 DNA reads TGTGCCAGCAGTTTGAGGGGCGATCGGCAGCCCCAGCATTTT. Its translation: CASSLRGDRQPQHF.

The genes are TRBV19 and TRBJ1-3, with a tentative D call TRBD1 (6 bases). CDR1 LNHDA and CDR2 SQIVND come from the germline V gene (reference sequence). The CDR3 is made up of 17 amino acids. Deletions cut 0 bases from V and 0 bases from J, with 12 bases between. CDR3 DNA: TGTGCCAGTAGTATAGACCAAACAGGGAGCTCTGGAAACACCATATATTTT. Translated, it gives CASSIDQTGSSGNTIYF.

The rearrangement uses TRBV11-2 and TRBJ2-3; 12 bases align to TRBD2. The CDR3 extends over 16 amino acids. Per the germline V gene, CDR1 is SGHAT and CDR2 is FQNNGV. V lost 5 bases and J lost 3; bases outside the gene matches: 6. The CDR3 spells CASSPLLAGGTDTQYF. CDR3 nucleotides: TGTGCCAGCAGCCCGTTACTAGCGGGGGGAACAGATACGCAGTATTTT.

The V and J genes are TRBV30 and TRBJ1-5; 11 nucleotides align to TRBD1. This CDR3 spans 13 amino acids. Looked up from germline, CDR1 is GTSNPN and CDR2 is SVGIG (reference sequence). With V trimmed by 5 bases and J by 7 bases, 4 bases remained unmatched. This chain's CDR3 is CAWGDRGGQPQHF. The CDR3 coding sequence is TGTGCCTGGGGGGACAGGGGGGGACAGCCCCAGCATTTT.

The V gene is TRBV5-6, the J gene TRBJ1-5, with unresolved D. The CDR3 is 14 residues long. V lost 2 bases to trimming and J lost 2 bases, with 8 bases between them. CDR1 and CDR2 from the germline V gene are SGHDT and YYEEEE. CDR3 coding DNA: TGTGCCAGCAGCTTCGGGTCCGGCAATCAGCCCCAGCATTTT. It is translated as CASSFGSGNQPQHF. The complete variable domain, with remaining parts taken from reference TRBV5-6 and TRBJ1-5, reads DAGVTQSPTHLIKTRGQQVTLRCSPKSGHDTVSWYQQALGQGPQFIFQYYEEEERQRGNFPDRFSGHQFPNYSSELNVNALLLGDSALYLCASSFGSGNQPQHFGDGTRLSIL.

This clone has only one observation. This chain uses TRBV24-1 with TRBJ2-2, with 10 nucleotides matching TRBD1. Per the germline V gene, CDR1 is KGHDR and CDR2 is SFDVKD. The CDR3 has 16 amino acids. V lost 4 bases and J lost 6; bases outside the gene matches: 7. CDR3 in DNA: TGTGCCACCAGTGAGCCGACAGGGGGCGCCGCCGGGGAGCTGTTTTTT. This sequence encodes CATSEPTGGAAGELFF.

The chain has TRBV10-3 and TRBJ2-7; the D call may be TRBD1 or TRBD2 (6 bases each). The CDR3 sequence is 15 residues long. The ends were cut back, 3 bases at V and 1 base at J, with 13 bases in the middle. Germline V CDR1 and CDR2: ENHRY, SYGVKD. The CDR3 here is CAISELEGGSYEQYF. Written as DNA, the CDR3 is TGTGCCATCAGTGAATTAGAAGGGGGGTCCTACGAGCAGTACTTC.

This CDR3 is CASSRGANVLTF. In DNA form, the CDR3 reads TGTGCCAGCAGTAGGGGGGCCAACGTCCTGACTTTC. V is TRBV2 and J is TRBJ2-6; D is undetermined. The CDR3 runs 12 residues. Germline V lookup: CDR1 SNHLY, CDR2 FYNNEI. Trimming took off 5 bases at V and 4 bases at J, with 3 bases between the two ends.

The chain joins TRBV12-3 or TRBV12-4 to TRBJ1-2, with 7 bases fitting TRBD1. The CDR3 is 12 residues long. V shed 8 bases, J shed 6 bases, and the junction held 6 bases outside the gene matches. This chain's CDR3 is CASRGQVDGYTF. The CDR3 DNA is TGTGCCAGCCGAGGACAGGTTGATGGCTACACCTTC.